The 11 T cell receptor beta chains in this list originate from one sample, sequenced in a study of blood T cells in healthy people across ages. PCR was performed a second time for about 7 to 12 cycles using a sample-barcoded 5' primer and a J-beta primer mix. Using its own MiXCR run on the 5' RACE reads, TCRdb lists one record per CDR3 protein. The sample lists about a million distinct CDR3 sequences; roughly 51% were seen once. The sample comprised blood. These receptors were taken from an older woman in good health.

This chain uses TRBV2 with TRBJ2-1; 8 bases are shared with TRBD1. The CDR3 covers 16 residues. Germline V gene lookup returns CDR1 SNHLY and CDR2 FYNNEI. V trimming: 7 bases; J trimming: 0 bases; junction bases outside the gene matches: 8. This CDR3 reads CASIADRVSSYNEQFF. The CDR3 coding sequence is TGTGCCAGCATAGCGGACAGGGTCAGCTCCTACAATGAGCAGTTCTTC.

This clonotype was observed a handful of times. J is TRBJ2-5 and V is TRBV7-2; TRBD2 agrees at 11 bases. The length of the CDR3 is 15 residues. The junction had 4 bases not matched to a gene; V was cut back by 6 bases and J by 1 base. Germline CDR1 and CDR2: SGHTA and FQGNSA. In DNA, the CDR3 is TGTGCCAGCAGTACTAGCGGGAGCTCCCAAGAGACCCAGTACTTC. Translation gives CASSTSGSSQETQYF.

In this sample, this clonotype turned up a few times. The V call is TRBV20-1, the J call TRBJ2-7; D may be TRBD2 (6 bases). The V end was cut by 0 bases, the J end by 3 bases, with 9 bases between. This CDR3 spans 13 amino acids. The germline V gene encodes CDR1 DFQATT and CDR2 SNEGSKA (reference sequence). The CDR3, as DNA: TGCAGTGCTAGAGATGGTAGCGGCTACGAGCAGTACTTC. Amino acid sequence: CSARDGSGYEQYF.

This clonotype has just one count. This CDR3 reads CASHRAGGITEAFF. The CDR3 coding sequence is TGTGCCAGCCATCGGGCAGGGGGCATTACTGAAGCTTTCTTT. The rearrangement links TRBV3-1 to TRBJ1-1; 8 nucleotides match TRBD1. The J segment lost 5 bases and the V segment lost 8 bases, leaving 10 bases of the junction unmatched. The CDR3 has 14 amino acids. CDR1 and CDR2 (germline): LGHDT, YNNKEL (reference sequence).

In this sample, this clonotype turned up a few times. This chain links TRBV5-1 with TRBJ2-3, with unresolved D. CDR1 and CDR2 from the germline V gene are SGHRS and YFSETQ. This CDR3 is 13 amino acids long. The V end was cut by 0 bases, the J end by 5 bases, with 7 bases between. The CDR3 is CASSLDPGDTQYF. CDR3 coding DNA: TGCGCCAGCAGCTTGGATCCAGGAGATACGCAGTATTTT.

The rearrangement joins TRBV7-8 to TRBJ2-4; 13 bases are a match to TRBD2. The J call may be in error: the DNA end matches TRBJ2-7 better. The CDR3 has 15 residues. Germline V gives CDR1 SGHVS, CDR2 FQNEAQ. Written as DNA, the CDR3 is TGTGCCAGCAGCCCCTGGACTAGCGGGAGCCACGAGCAGTACTTC. Its protein product is CASSPWTSGSHEQYF.

This CDR3 is CASSFSSGLGSGEQYF. The CDR3 nucleotides read TGTGCCAGCAGCTTCTCCTCGGGACTAGGTTCCGGTGAGCAGTACTTC. The gene calls are TRBV7-8 and TRBJ2-5, with 8 bases aligning to TRBD2. CDR3 length: 16 residues. Germline-derived CDR1 and CDR2 are SGHVS and FQNEAQ. The V gene end was trimmed by 3 bases and the J gene end by 11 bases; junction bases not matched to a gene: 17.

V and J are TRBV5-1 and TRBJ2-7; possibly TRBD1 for D (6 bases). V dropped 4 bases and J dropped 3 bases, with 11 bases sitting between them. The CDR3 is 13 amino acids. The germline CDR1 and CDR2 sequences are SGHRS and YFSETQ. CDR3 bases: TGCGCCAGCAGCATGACAGGAGTCTACGAGCAGTACTTC. Its protein is CASSMTGVYEQYF. The whole variable domain, remainder taken from reference TRBV5-1 and TRBJ2-7, is KAGVTQTPRYLIKTRGQQVTLSCSPISGHRSVSWYQQTPGQGLQFLFEYFSETQRNKGNFPGRFSGRQFSNSRSEMNVSTLELGDSALYLCASSMTGVYEQYFGPGTRLTVT.

The chain joins TRBV5-6 to TRBJ2-1; 8 bases match TRBD2. The CDR3 length is 14 residues. The V gene's germline CDR1 is SGHDT and CDR2 YYEEEE. J was trimmed by 8 bases and V by 4 bases; bases with no gene match: 8. The CDR3 bases are TGTGCCAGCAGCGGTTCGGGACTAGTCGATGAGCAGTTCTTC. It encodes CASSGSGLVDEQFF. Full variable domain (rest looked up from reference TRBV5-6 and TRBJ2-1): DAGVTQSPTHLIKTRGQQVTLRCSPKSGHDTVSWYQQALGQGPQFIFQYYEEEERQRGNFPDRFSGHQFPNYSSELNVNALLLGDSALYLCASSGSGLVDEQFFGPGTRLTVL.

The sample holds a few counts of this clonotype. V is TRBV4-1 and J is TRBJ1-5, with D perhaps TRBD1 (6 bases). Germline-derived CDR1 and CDR2 are MGHRA and YSYEKL. V was clipped by 3 bases and J by 8 bases, with 17 bases between them. CDR3 length: 15 amino acids. Here the CDR3 reads CASSQIDRFGEPQHF. The CDR3 DNA follows: TGCGCCAGCAGCCAGATTGACAGGTTTGGGGAGCCCCAGCATTTT.

The chain has TRBV20-1 and TRBJ2-7; TRBD2 agrees at 13 bases. Per germline, CDR1 DFQATT and CDR2 SNEGSKA (reference sequence). The CDR3 is 14 residues long. V shed 6 bases, J shed 5 bases, and the junction held 7 bases outside the gene matches. The CDR3, as DNA: TGCAGTGCCCCAGGGACTAGCGGGAACCACGAGCAGTACTTC. This sequence encodes CSAPGTSGNHEQYF.